This T cell receptor (beta chain) was sequenced for a study of blood T cells in healthy people across ages. Whole-study results and caveats: Fewer expanded clones and more diversity marked long-lived versus aged donors.

A word on this clonotype: Its antigen is undetermined.

A second about 7 to 11 cycle PCR used barcoded and J-beta primers. TCRdb analysed the 5' RACE reads with MiXCR anew, one entry per CDR3 protein. The table records about 1.4 million distinct CDR3 sequences, 59% of them present only once. There were healthy Caucasian individuals from Russia, aged roughly 6 to 90, serving as donors. V was cut by 2 bases and J by 0 bases, with 14 bases left in between. The CDR3 consists of 16 residues. CDR1 DFQATT and CDR2 SNEGSKA come from the germline V gene (reference sequence). The chain carries TRBV20-1 and TRBJ2-4; perhaps TRBD2 as D (5 bases). This sequence originates from a man aged 18 to 30 in good health. Sequenced: blood. The CDR3, as DNA: TGCAGTGCTAGATCCCAGATAGGACTAGCCAAAAACATTCAGTACTTC. Translated, it gives CSARSQIGLAKNIQYF.